The entry below gives a single T cell receptor (beta chain) sequence along with its context. Its antigen remains unidentified. Specified treatment: roughly 20 received Ad26.COV2.S at low or high dose, single or two shots; about 5 received placebo; per-sample allocation not given. Sampling was done on day 63 after the first vaccine or placebo injection. This specimen belongs to a study of Ad26.COV2.S vaccination and SARS-CoV-2 variants. Findings and caveats of the study: There was reportedly substantial breadth in spike-specific CD8+ and CD4+ T cell responses after vaccination. Vaccine recipients had higher spike-specific TCR breadth than placebo recipients.

Germline CDR1 is SQVTM and CDR2 is ANQGSEA. The CDR3 runs to 14 residues. V gave up 6 bases and J gave up 5 bases, with 19 bases separating them. Profiling relied on immunoSEQ multiplex PCR, and the TCRdb table lists in-frame clones only, not all of them. The sample carries about 350,000 clones, 85% recorded once. Sequencing used peripheral blood, obtained in a trial of Ad26.COV2.S vaccine versus placebo. This TCR came from a person aged 18-60 years who received the Ad26.COV2.S COVID-19 vaccine or a placebo. The chain combines TRBV29-1 with TRBJ1-1, with unresolved D. In nucleotides, the CDR3 is TGCAGCGTGGTCTACCTGGGCTGGGGTACTGAAGCTTTCTTT. This encodes CSVVYLGWGTEAFF.